The source of this T cell receptor beta chain is a study of blood T cell repertoires in COVID-19 (dated by TCRdb to about 2020). For the wider study: The collaborator samples originated in the United States, Italy and Spain and spanned the acute and convalescent phases of COVID-19. The samples were drawn from the first 160 participants of the ongoing ImmuneRACE study and from under 1,500 subjects provided by 6 global collaborators. Subjects who had been exposed to COVID-19, were actively infected with it, or had recovered from it provided the deeply sampled blood TCRbeta repertoires that made up the dataset. Where HLA class I and class II types were available, the types were taken from metadata supplied by the sample provider, not from assay-based typing. The prospective study material was composed of cDNA or gDNA derived from T cells, B-cell-depleted T cells, or PBMCs. The repertoires were made available in a free public database intended to serve as a resource for research on the immune response to SARS-CoV-2. A de-identified subject ID, COVID-19 status, age in years and sex were almost always included in the sample metadata. Points the paper makes about the study in general: The amount of clinical and demographic metadata varied by source and participant and was provided uncurated.

The V end loses 6 bases and the J end loses 3 bases, and a stretch of 10 bases separates them. Spanning cysteine to phenylalanine, the CDR3 consists of 13 amino acids. Only CDR3 DNA is held: 39 bases, read in frame from base 1. CDR1 and CDR2, per the germline V gene, are MNHEY and SVGEGT. TCRbeta CDR3 regions were amplified from genomic DNA by means of the immunoSEQ Assay, a bias-controlled multiplex PCR. The paper's data handling went like this. Nucleated cell counts per sample were estimated from amplification of reference gene primers within the assay. To quantify the absolute abundance of each unique TCRbeta CDR3 rearrangement, sequence reads were collapsed and filtered. Productive Simpson clonality was computed per sample as the square root of Simpson's diversity index over productive rearrangements. The table was pulled from immuneACCESS by TCRdb, which kept in-frame rearrangements only. Such tables lose some clones; where checked, under half of the loss comes from unresolved V genes, and the rest has no known cause. Clonal size and the V and J genes are those of that table, whereas D and trimming came from the DNA. The sample records 150,000 to 200,000 clones, around 82% of which are singletons. The ten largest clonotypes hold 17% of the sample.

A note on this clone: What antigen it recognizes has not been identified. The record has no base qualities; no much larger clone is one base away.

In the prospective study, participants were roughly 18 to 95 years old, resided in fewer than 25 geographic areas of the United States, and were enrolled through a virtual design. In the prospective study, cohorts were assigned on the basis of participant-reported clinical history obtained from a screening survey and a study questionnaire. In the prospective study, whole blood, serum and a nasopharyngeal or oropharyngeal swab were collected from each participant by mobile phlebotomists. Prospective study participants could optionally give additional blood draws and questionnaires over a 2-month period. Prospective study blood samples were shipped either frozen or at room temperature before DNA extraction.

The sample was PBMCs or T cells enriched from blood (not recorded which). The clonotype was recovered from a woman aged 45 to 65 with acute COVID-19. This chain joins TRBV6-2 or TRBV6-3 to TRBJ2-3; 6 matching bases give a weak D call of TRBD1. The DNA sequence is as follows: TGTGCCAGCAGCCCCGGACAGACAGATACGCAGTATTTT. This gives the protein CASSPGQTDTQYF.